This T cell receptor beta chain was identified during a study of blood T cell dynamics during melanoma immunotherapy. Study-level results: It remained unknown if the driving T cell clones were melanoma-specific.

Comments on this clone: The antigen remains undetermined.

The assay received all extracted DNA from sorted CD8+ subsets. Generated by immunoSEQ multiplex PCR, the TCRdb table keeps only in-frame clones and is missing some. This sample carries thousands of clones, 90% to 97% of them seen once, and the ten largest clones take around 0.5%. Time point denoted: week 3, after first cycle of checkpoint inhibitor. Germline values: CDR1 MNHEY, CDR2 SMNVEV (reference sequence). The CDR3 totals 15 residues. V was clipped by 2 bases and J by 6 bases; unmatched bases: 7. The sequencing used effector memory CD8+ T cells from blood, collected from a patient treated with checkpoint blockade. The chain links TRBV27 to TRBJ2-3; 8 positions match TRBD2. The sequence was obtained from a human donor with melanoma. The CDR3: CASSLPGGALDTQYF. The CDR3 DNA sequence: TGTGCCAGCAGTTTACCCGGGGGGGCCTTGGATACGCAGTATTTT.